This T cell receptor (beta chain) comes out of a study of blood T cell repertoires in COVID-19 (dated by TCRdb to the early 2020s). Regarding the research as a whole: Samples covering the acute and convalescent phases of COVID-19 were provided by collaborators in the United States, Italy and Spain. Deeply sampled blood TCRbeta repertoires from subjects exposed to, actively infected with, or recovered from COVID-19 were included in the dataset. The material from the prospective study consisted of cDNA or gDNA derived from T cells, B-cell-depleted T cells, or PBMCs. Samples were obtained from the ongoing ImmuneRACE study (first 160 participants) and from 1,254 subjects provided by 6 global collaborators. The repertoires were made available in a free public database intended to serve as a resource for research on the immune response to SARS-CoV-2. Where HLA class I and class II types were available, the types were taken from metadata supplied by the sample provider, not from assay-based typing. Nearly every sample came with metadata listing a de-identified subject ID, COVID-19 status, age in years and sex. Summary of the overall study and its limitations: The amount of clinical and demographic metadata varied by source and participant and was provided uncurated.

The CDR3 covers 15 residues, taking in both the cysteine and the phenylalanine. The read is trimmed to its CDR3 DNA, 45 bases read in frame from base 1. Based on the germline V gene (reference sequence), the CDR1 and CDR2 sequences are MNHNY and SVGAGI. Deletion took 5 bases off V and 4 bases off J, with a span of 17 bases between the germline ends. Participants in the prospective study were aged about 18 to 90 years, lived in under 30 United States geographic areas, and enrolled through a virtual design. In the prospective study, cohorts were assigned on the basis of participant-reported clinical history obtained from a screening survey and a study questionnaire. In the prospective study, whole blood, serum and a nasopharyngeal or oropharyngeal swab were collected from each participant by mobile phlebotomists. Additional blood draws and questionnaires over an approximately two-month period could optionally be provided by prospective study participants. Blood samples from the prospective study were shipped frozen or at room temperature prior to DNA extraction.

TCRbeta CDR3 regions were amplified from genomic DNA using the immunoSEQ Assay, a bias-controlled multiplex PCR. Turning to the authors' computational methods: Within the assay, amplification of reference gene primers was used to estimate how many nucleated cells each sample contained. To quantify the absolute abundance of each unique TCRbeta CDR3 rearrangement, sequence reads were collapsed and filtered. For each sample, productive Simpson clonality was calculated as the square root of Simpson's diversity index over productive rearrangements. TCRdb obtained this table from immuneACCESS and retained in-frame rearrangements with V and J assigned. These tables miss some clones; where compared with another copy, unresolved V genes account for less than half of the shortfall, and the remainder is unexplained. Clonal size and the V and J genes are those of that table, whereas D and trimming came from the DNA. For this sample the table gives approximately 200,000 clones, of which around 90% were detected only once. The ten largest make up around 10% of the sample.

Note on this clone: Its target antigen remains unknown. Base qualities are not recorded, but no much larger clone differs from it by a single base.

Source material: PBMCs or T cells enriched from blood (not recorded which). This TCR derives from a young man with acute COVID-19. The chain is made from TRBV6-6 and TRBJ1-2; the D segment could be TRBD1, given 6 matching bases. The DNA sequence is TGTGCCAGCAGTGCAGGGACAACCGAAAGCTATGGCTACACCTTC. This translates into CASSAGTTESYGYTF.